This T cell receptor (beta chain) is drawn from a study of blood T cell repertoires in COVID-19. Assay used: immunoSEQ multiplex PCR; TCRdb lists only in-frame clones, some missing. The table shows some 200,000 clones, with approximately 78% occurring only once. CDR1 and CDR2 (germline): SGHDN, FVKESK. The CDR3 runs 14 residues. With 1 base removed from V and 4 bases from J, the gap between germline ends came to 10 bases. This clone showed up just once. The V and J genes are TRBV14 and TRBJ2-5; no reliable D call. The sequencing sample was made of peripheral blood. The sequence was obtained from an older woman with COVID-19, enrolled during active disease. The CDR3 region is CASSQGHVGETQYF. As DNA, the CDR3 is TGTGCCAGCAGCCAAGGACATGTAGGAGAGACCCAGTACTTC. The full variable domain, with the rest looked up from reference TRBV14 and TRBJ2-5, is EAGVTQFPSHSVIEKGQTVTLRCDPISGHDNLYWYRRVMGKEIKFLLHFVKESKQDESGMPNNRFLAERTGGTYSTLKVQPAELEDSGVYFCASSQGHVGETQYFGPGTRLLVL.